The 11 T cell receptor beta chains given below trace back to one sample, sequenced in a study of cytomegalovirus exposure and HLA in healthy donors. PCR was performed using 60 Vbeta and 13 Jbeta primers. Assay used: immunoSEQ multiplex PCR; TCRdb lists only in-frame clones, some missing. Counted here are about 150,000 clones, over 60% occurring once; the ten biggest clones make up 1.5% to 2%. The sequencing input was PBMCs. The receptors here all came from a woman younger than 30 in good health and CMV-seronegative.

This clone was counted between two and nine times. This sequence joins TRBV7-9 and TRBJ2-6, with D perhaps matching TRBD1 (6 bases). CDR1 SEHNR and CDR2 FQNEAQ come from the germline V gene (reference sequence). Trimming removed 6 bases from V and 0 bases from J, with 12 bases in between. The CDR3 spans 16 residues. CDR3 sequence (DNA): TGTGCCAGCAGTCGACAGGCCGGCTCTGGGGCCAACGTCCTGACTTTC. Translation gives CASSRQAGSGANVLTF.

The chain combines TRBV7-2 with TRBJ1-4; D may be TRBD1 (5 bases). This CDR3 contains 15 residues. Trimming stripped 4 bases from V and 0 bases from J, with 9 bases between. CDR1 is SGHTA and CDR2 is FQGNSA in the germline V gene. CDR3 DNA sequence: TGTGCCAGCAGCTCCCGGGGGACAACTAATGAAAAACTGTTTTTT. The encoded protein is CASSSRGTTNEKLFF. Based on the CDR3 plus reference TRBV7-2 and TRBJ1-4, the full variable domain is GAGVSQSPSNKVTEKGKDVELRCDPISGHTALYWYRQSLGQGLEFLIYFQGNSAPDKSGLPSDRFSAERTGGSVSTLTIQRTQQEDSAVYLCASSSRGTTNEKLFFGSGTQLSVL.

The chain carries TRBV6-6 and TRBJ1-2, with D possibly TRBD1 on 5 matching bases. The germline V gene has CDR1 MNHNY and CDR2 SVGAGI (reference sequence). Trimming removed 5 bases from V and 3 bases from J, with 13 bases in between. The CDR3 is made up of 14 amino acids. CDR3 region: CASSNQGSYYGYTF. For the CDR3, the DNA is TGTGCCAGCAGTAATCAGGGTAGTTACTATGGCTACACCTTC.

V gene TRBV5-4 combines with J gene TRBJ1-1; no reliable D call. The CDR3 is 15 amino acids. Germline V CDR1 and CDR2: SGHNT, YYREEE (reference sequence). V gave up 4 bases and J gave up 5 bases, with 18 bases separating them. The CDR3 nucleotides are TGTGCCAGCAGCGCCCGAGGGATGGGATTTACTGAAGCTTTCTTT. Its translation is CASSARGMGFTEAFF. Filled out from reference TRBV5-4 and TRBJ1-1, the complete variable domain reads ETGVTQSPTHLIKTRGQQVTLRCSSQSGHNTVSWYQQALGQGPQFIFQYYREEENGRGNFPPRFSGLQFPNYSSELNVNALELDDSALYLCASSARGMGFTEAFFGQGTRLTVV.

The chain combines TRBV6-6 with TRBJ1-5; tentative D call: TRBD1 (6 bases). V lost 1 base and J 7 bases, leaving 11 bases between the germline ends. CDR1 and CDR2 (germline): MNHNY, SVGAGI (reference sequence). The CDR3 has 14 amino acids. Written as DNA, the CDR3 is TGTGCCAGCAGTTACTGGGGGGGCGACCAGCCCCAGCATTTT. It encodes CASSYWGGDQPQHF.

This clone was picked up one time. The chain carries TRBV11-2 and TRBJ1-1; D gene unclear. The CDR3 loop spans 12 amino acids. Germline CDR1 and CDR2: SGHAT and FQNNGV. Trimming pared 5 bases from V and 3 bases from J, leaving 7 bases between. CDR3 nucleotides: TGTGCCAGCAGCCTATACTACACTGAAGCTTTCTTT. Translating gives CASSLYYTEAFF. The full variable domain, its missing parts supplied by reference TRBV11-2 and TRBJ1-1, is EAGVAQSPRYKIIEKRQSVAFWCNPISGHATLYWYQQILGQGPKLLIQFQNNGVVDDSQLPKDRFSAERLKGVDSTLKIQPAKLEDSAVYLCASSLYYTEAFFGQGTRLTVV.

V and J are TRBV2 and TRBJ2-2, with D perhaps TRBD2 (5 bases). The germline V and J ends were trimmed by 6 bases and 3 bases, with 17 bases remaining between them. The germline V gene has CDR1 SNHLY and CDR2 FYNNEI. CDR3 size: 16 residues. In DNA form, the CDR3 reads TGTGCCAGCAGGATGATGGGAGTCGGAGACACCGGGGAGCTGTTTTTT. Protein sequence: CASRMMGVGDTGELFF.

The rearrangement joins TRBV7-9 to TRBJ1-1; no definite D call. Trimming stripped 7 bases from V and 4 bases from J, with 16 bases between. This CDR3 comprises 14 residues. CDR1 is SEHNR, CDR2 FQNEAQ, per germline (reference sequence). The CDR3 DNA follows: TGTGCCAGCACAGAGGGAGGATCGGTCACTGAAGCTTTCTTT. Translated: CASTEGGSVTEAFF.

The genes are TRBV5-6 and TRBJ1-2; D is unclear. From germline, CDR1 is SGHDT and CDR2 YYEEEE. Trimming cost V 4 bases and J 3 bases, with 13 bases left between them. CDR3 length equals 14 residues. As DNA, the CDR3 is TGTGCCAGCAGCCCCGGGGTGCCGGACTATGGCTACACCTTC. This sequence encodes CASSPGVPDYGYTF.

In DNA form, the CDR3 reads TGTGCCAGCGGCCCCCGGGGGACGGGAGCAACCGGGGAGCTGTTTTTT. The encoded protein is CASGPRGTGATGELFF. V usage is TRBV7-9 and J usage is TRBJ2-2; perhaps TRBD2 as D (6 bases). The V gene lost 8 bases and the J gene lost 5 bases, with 21 bases spanning the gap. The CDR3 contains 16 residues. Germline CDR1 SEHNR, CDR2 FQNEAQ (reference sequence).

Remarks on this clone: The junction shows a germline mismatch at one end, possibly a read error. The J gene is TRBJ2-6, the V gene TRBV4-1; 9 nucleotides line up with TRBD1. Germline values: CDR1 MGHRA, CDR2 YSYEKL. The CDR3 is 18 residues long. This CDR3 reads CASSQDNNRGPGANGLTF. CDR3 sequence (DNA): TGCGCCAGCAGCCAAGATAACAACAGGGGGCCTGGGGCCAACGGCCTGACTTTC.